One sample yielded the 22 T cell receptor beta chains listed below, sequenced in a study of T cell responses to AZD1222 COVID-19 vaccine. This table comes from immunoSEQ multiplex PCR, and its TCRdb copy is limited to in-frame clones, with some not included. The sample holds 95,000 to 100,000 clones, roughly 84% seen once. The specimen comprised peripheral blood, sampled on day 0 of AZD1222 vaccination. The source is an adult in good health.

The chain links TRBV5-5 to TRBJ1-1; no reliable D call. The germline V and J ends were trimmed by 1 base and 5 bases, with 9 bases remaining between them. The CDR3 loop spans 13 amino acids. Germline CDR1 and CDR2: SGHKS and YYEKEE (reference sequence). The CDR3 protein is CASSLIGETEAFF. Written as DNA, the CDR3 is TGTGCCAGCAGCTTGATTGGGGAGACTGAAGCTTTCTTT.

The J gene is TRBJ2-1, the V gene TRBV5-1; D is undetermined. V dropped 0 bases and J dropped 10 bases, with 11 bases sitting between them. CDR1 and CDR2 from the germline V gene are SGHRS and YFSETQ. The CDR3 extends over 13 amino acids. CDR3 sequence reads: CASSLGMRSEQFF. In DNA, the CDR3 is TGCGCCAGCAGCTTGGGAATGCGCAGCGAGCAGTTCTTC.

V and J are TRBV27 and TRBJ2-7; 7 bases agree with TRBD1. The ends lost 3 bases at V and 2 bases at J; junction bases unmatched: 10. Germline CDR1 reads MNHEY; CDR2 reads SMNVEV (reference sequence). The CDR3 sequence is 16 residues long. CDR3 sequence: CASSLTRQGVPYEQYF. CDR3 bases: TGTGCCAGCAGTTTGACTCGACAGGGAGTTCCCTACGAGCAGTACTTC.

The chain joins TRBV7-3 to TRBJ1-6, with 7 bases fitting TRBD1. Unmatched junction bases numbered 4, after V lost 6 bases and J lost 5 bases. The CDR3 loop spans 14 amino acids. Germline V gene lookup returns CDR1 SGHTA and CDR2 FQGTGA. The chain's CDR3 is CASRRTGDNSPLHF. DNA for the CDR3: TGTGCCAGCAGGCGGACAGGAGATAATTCACCCCTCCACTTT.

The rearrangement links TRBV9 to TRBJ2-3; D not certain. The length of the CDR3 is 14 residues. Trimming removed 0 bases from V and 3 bases from J, with 8 bases in between. The V gene's germline CDR1 is SGDLS and CDR2 YYNGEE. The CDR3 bases are TGTGCCAGCAGCGTAGAATTAGCTACAGATACGCAGTATTTT. Protein product: CASSVELATDTQYF.

V gene TRBV7-3 combines with J gene TRBJ2-2; no firm D call. V lost 5 bases to trimming and J lost 5 bases, with 15 bases between them. CDR1 is SGHTA, CDR2 FQGTGA, per germline. There are 15 residues in the CDR3. For the CDR3, the DNA is TGTGCCAGCAGCCAAAACCCGACTGGGACCGGGGAGCTGTTTTTT. It specifies CASSQNPTGTGELFF.

The chain recombines TRBV9 with TRBJ1-1, with D uncertain. This CDR3 region has 12 residues. In germline, CDR1 is SGDLS, CDR2 YYNGEE. V was cut by 0 bases and J by 7 bases, with 7 bases left in between. The CDR3 DNA follows: TGTGCCAGCAGCGTAGATGAACTTGAAGCTTTCTTT. Its translation is CASSVDELEAFF.

The rearrangement joins TRBV7-2 to TRBJ2-5; D unclear. The CDR3 covers 12 residues. With 5 bases removed from V and 0 bases from J, the gap between germline ends came to 4 bases. Germline CDR1 and CDR2: SGHTA and FQGNSA. CDR3 in DNA: TGTGCCAGCAGCGGGTACCAAGAGACCCAGTACTTC. Protein product: CASSGYQETQYF. Filled out from reference TRBV7-2 and TRBJ2-5, the complete variable domain reads GAGVSQSPSNKVTEKGKDVELRCDPISGHTALYWYRQSLGQGLEFLIYFQGNSAPDKSGLPSDRFSAERTGGSVSTLTIQRTQQEDSAVYLCASSGYQETQYFGPGTRLLVL.

The V call is TRBV5-8, the J call TRBJ1-5; no clear D gene. There are 14 residues in the CDR3. Per the germline V gene, CDR1 is SGHTS and CDR2 is YDEGEE. The V and J ends lost 0 bases and 5 bases respectively, with 9 bases between them. CDR3 DNA sequence: TGTGCCAGCAGCTTGGTAGGGCCGGATCAGCCCCAGCATTTT. This sequence encodes CASSLVGPDQPQHF. The full variable domain, with the rest looked up from reference TRBV5-8 and TRBJ1-5, is EAGVTQSPTHLIKTRGQQATLRCSPISGHTSVYWYQQALGLGLQFLLWYDEGEERNRGNFPPRFSGRQFPNYSSELNVNALELEDSALYLCASSLVGPDQPQHFGDGTRLSIL.

J is TRBJ2-7 and V is TRBV6-5; D tentatively fits TRBD1 or TRBD2 (5 bases each). This CDR3 is built from 16 residues. Germline loops: CDR1 MNHEY, CDR2 SVGAGI. V was pared by 2 bases and J by 3 bases, with 17 bases between. The CDR3 nucleotides are TGTGCCAGCAGTTACACATGGGGGAAGGGGAGCTACGAGCAGTACTTC. It specifies CASSYTWGKGSYEQYF.

The chain recombines TRBV3-1 (or the pseudogene TRBV3-2) with TRBJ1-1; D not resolved. The CDR3 loop spans 14 amino acids. CDR1 is LGHDT and CDR2 is YNNKEL in the germline V gene (reference sequence). V lost 1 base to trimming and J lost 5 bases, with 11 bases between them. The chain's CDR3 is CASSQVDRETEAFF. The CDR3, as DNA: TGTGCCAGCAGCCAAGTAGATCGAGAGACTGAAGCTTTCTTT.

The rearrangement links TRBV29-1 to TRBJ1-1; D unclear. CDR1 is SQVTM, CDR2 ANQGSEA, per germline. V lost 7 bases and J lost 3, with 18 bases in between. The CDR3 has 14 amino acids. CDR3 amino acids: CSAGTGSSDTEAFF. The CDR3 nucleotides read TGCAGCGCTGGAACGGGGAGCTCCGACACTGAAGCTTTCTTT.

The table lists this clone with a few counts. V gene TRBV29-1 combines with J gene TRBJ1-5; unclear D gene. CDR3 length equals 13 residues. Germline CDR1 reads SQVTM; CDR2 reads ANQGSEA. The V gene lost 6 bases and the J gene lost 9 bases, with 18 bases spanning the gap. Here the CDR3 DNA reads TGCAGCGTCGCGGAGGCTCACACGACGCCCCAGCATTTT. Protein sequence: CSVAEAHTTPQHF.

The genes are TRBV18 and TRBJ1-5; TRBD1 matches at 9 bases. The CDR3 runs 16 residues. The junction had 5 bases not matched to a gene; V was cut back by 3 bases and J by 2 bases. Germline values: CDR1 KGHSH, CDR2 LQKENI. Here the CDR3 DNA reads TGTGCCAGCTCACCTACGGACAGGGGAGGCAATCAGCCCCAGCATTTT. This gives the protein CASSPTDRGGNQPQHF.

The chain joins TRBV3-1 (or the pseudogene TRBV3-2) to TRBJ2-3; no clear D. Trimming stripped 0 bases from V and 8 bases from J, with 15 bases between. The germline gives CDR1 LGHDT, CDR2 YNNKEL (reference sequence). This CDR3 has 15 amino acids. Here the CDR3 reads CASSQESVRWGTQYF. CDR3 DNA sequence: TGTGCCAGCAGCCAAGAAAGCGTCCGCTGGGGTACGCAGTATTTT.

This chain connects TRBV7-2 to TRBJ1-2; the D is unclear. This CDR3 is built from 13 residues. V was pared by 3 bases and J by 8 bases, with 13 bases between. Germline CDR1 reads SGHTA; CDR2 reads FQGNSA. CDR3 in amino acids: CASSFGSGGGYTF. CDR3 bases: TGTGCCAGCAGCTTCGGGAGCGGAGGCGGCTACACCTTC. The entire variable domain, with the rest obtained from reference TRBV7-2 and TRBJ1-2, is as follows: GAGVSQSPSNKVTEKGKDVELRCDPISGHTALYWYRQSLGQGLEFLIYFQGNSAPDKSGLPSDRFSAERTGGSVSTLTIQRTQQEDSAVYLCASSFGSGGGYTFGSGTRLTVV.

This sequence joins TRBV27 and TRBJ1-1, with TRBD1 matching over 11 bases. V lost 2 bases to trimming and J lost 4 bases; unmatched junction nucleotides: 6. The germline V gene encodes CDR1 MNHEY and CDR2 SMNVEV (reference sequence). The CDR3 extends over 16 amino acids. CDR3 in DNA: TGTGCCAGCAGTTTAATTTCAGGGACAGGGGGCACTGAAGCTTTCTTT. Its protein product is CASSLISGTGGTEAFF.

The J gene is TRBJ2-7, the V gene TRBV6-2 or TRBV6-3; no firm D call. CDR1 and CDR2 (germline): MNHEY, SVGEGT. The CDR3 is 12 amino acids. V was trimmed by 4 bases and J by 3 bases, leaving 7 bases between them. The CDR3, as DNA: TGTGCCAGCAGTTCCGAAAACTACGAGCAGTACTTC. It yields the protein CASSSENYEQYF.

CDR3 in amino acids: CASTLRGSSYEQYF. The CDR3 DNA reads TGTGCCAGCACCCTACGGGGGTCCTCCTACGAGCAGTACTTC. This chain joins TRBV7-2 and TRBJ2-7; maybe TRBD2 (6 bases). Germline CDR1 is SGHTA and CDR2 is FQGNSA. This CDR3 contains 14 residues. The V end was cut by 7 bases, the J end by 0 bases, with 13 bases between.

The chain is built from TRBV3-1 (or the pseudogene TRBV3-2) and TRBJ1-4; a possible D gene is TRBD1 (5 bases). The CDR3 length is 16 residues. The V gene lost 1 base and the J gene lost 0 bases, with 9 bases spanning the gap. Germline CDR1 LGHDT, CDR2 YNNKEL (reference sequence). Written as DNA, the CDR3 is TGTGCCAGCAGCCAAGTGCAGGGCGCAACTAATGAAAAACTGTTTTTT. Translating gives CASSQVQGATNEKLFF.

The rearrangement joins TRBV9 to TRBJ2-1; 7 nucleotides match TRBD2. This CDR3 has 20 amino acids. With V trimmed by 4 bases and J by 4 bases, 23 bases remained unmatched. Germline assignment: CDR1 SGDLS and CDR2 YYNGEE. CDR3 nucleotides: TGTGCCAGCAGCCCTCCCCCCTCGCGAAGGGGAGGGGTTTCGTACAATGAGCAGTTCTTC. The encoded protein is CASSPPPSRRGGVSYNEQFF. Supplemented by reference TRBV9 and TRBJ2-1, the full variable domain reads DSGVTQTPKHLITATGQRVTLRCSPRSGDLSVYWYQQSLDQGLQFLIQYYNGEERAKGNILERFSAQQFPDLHSELNLSSLELGDSALYFCASSPPPSRRGGVSYNEQFFGPGTRLTVL.

This clone was picked up a small number of times. The chain couples TRBV7-2 to TRBJ1-2, with 8 bases identical to TRBD1. The germline CDR1 and CDR2 sequences are SGHTA and FQGNSA. The CDR3 runs to 14 residues. V shed 6 bases, J shed 0 bases, and the junction held 3 bases outside the gene matches. DNA of the CDR3: TGTGCCAGCAGACGGGACAGGTCTAACTATGGCTACACCTTC. Encoded protein: CASRRDRSNYGYTF.